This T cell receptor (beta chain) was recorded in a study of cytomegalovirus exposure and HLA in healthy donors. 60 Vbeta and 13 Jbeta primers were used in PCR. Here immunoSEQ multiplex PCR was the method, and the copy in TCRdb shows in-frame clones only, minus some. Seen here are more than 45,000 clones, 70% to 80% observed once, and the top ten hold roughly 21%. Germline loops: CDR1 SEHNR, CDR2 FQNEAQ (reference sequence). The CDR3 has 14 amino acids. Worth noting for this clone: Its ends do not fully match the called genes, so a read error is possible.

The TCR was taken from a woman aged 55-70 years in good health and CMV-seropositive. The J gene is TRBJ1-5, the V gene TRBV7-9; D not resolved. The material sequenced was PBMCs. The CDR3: CASSDMAGNQPQNF. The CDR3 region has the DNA TGTGCCAGCAGCGACATGGCAGGCAATCAGCCCCAGAATTTT.